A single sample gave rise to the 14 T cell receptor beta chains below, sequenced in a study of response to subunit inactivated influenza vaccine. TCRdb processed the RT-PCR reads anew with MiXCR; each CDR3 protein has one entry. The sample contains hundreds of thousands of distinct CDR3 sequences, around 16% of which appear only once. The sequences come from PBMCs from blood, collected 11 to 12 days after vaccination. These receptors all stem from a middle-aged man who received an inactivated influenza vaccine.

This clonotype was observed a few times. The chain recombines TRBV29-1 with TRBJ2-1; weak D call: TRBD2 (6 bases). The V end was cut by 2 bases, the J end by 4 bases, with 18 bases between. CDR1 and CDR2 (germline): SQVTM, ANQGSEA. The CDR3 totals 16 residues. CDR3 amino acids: CSVESETSFFYNEQFF. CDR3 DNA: TGCAGCGTTGAATCGGAAACTAGCTTCTTTTACAATGAGCAGTTCTTC.

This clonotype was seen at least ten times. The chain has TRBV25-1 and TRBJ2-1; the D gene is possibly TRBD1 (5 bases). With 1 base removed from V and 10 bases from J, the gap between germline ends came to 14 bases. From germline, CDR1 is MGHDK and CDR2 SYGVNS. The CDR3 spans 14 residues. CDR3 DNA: TGTGCCAGCAGTGAATTCGAGACAGTTGGCGAGCAGTTCTTC. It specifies CASSEFETVGEQFF.

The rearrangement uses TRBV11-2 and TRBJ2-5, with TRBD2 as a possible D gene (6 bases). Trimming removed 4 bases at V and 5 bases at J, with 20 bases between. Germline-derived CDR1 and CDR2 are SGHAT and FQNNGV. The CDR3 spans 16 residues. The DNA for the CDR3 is TGTGCCAGCAGCTACATAGGACCCCCGGAGGGGGAGACCCAGTACTTC. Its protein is CASSYIGPPEGETQYF.

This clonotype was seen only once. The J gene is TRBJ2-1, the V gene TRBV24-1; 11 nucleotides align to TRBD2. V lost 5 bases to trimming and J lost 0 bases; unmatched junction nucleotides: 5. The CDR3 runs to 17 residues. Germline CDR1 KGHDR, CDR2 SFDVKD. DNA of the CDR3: TGTGCCACCAGTGGGACTAGCGGGCTGAGCTCCTACAATGAGCAGTTCTTC. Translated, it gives CATSGTSGLSSYNEQFF.

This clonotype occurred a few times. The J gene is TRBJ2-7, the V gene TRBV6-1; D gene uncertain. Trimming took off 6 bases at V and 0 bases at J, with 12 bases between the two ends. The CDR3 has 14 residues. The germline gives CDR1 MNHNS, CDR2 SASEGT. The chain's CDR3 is CASSKTESSYEQYF. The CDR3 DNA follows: TGTGCCAGCAGCAAAACAGAGAGCTCCTACGAGCAGTACTTC.

CDR3 residues: CASTFGLAYEQYF. The CDR3 nucleotides read TGTGCCAGCACCTTCGGACTTGCCTACGAGCAGTACTTC. The chain employs TRBV6-7 and TRBJ2-7; the D gene is possibly TRBD2 (5 bases). TRBV6-7 is an open reading frame, and its role is uncertain. This CDR3 is 13 amino acids long. V lost 7 bases and J 2 bases, leaving 12 bases between the germline ends.

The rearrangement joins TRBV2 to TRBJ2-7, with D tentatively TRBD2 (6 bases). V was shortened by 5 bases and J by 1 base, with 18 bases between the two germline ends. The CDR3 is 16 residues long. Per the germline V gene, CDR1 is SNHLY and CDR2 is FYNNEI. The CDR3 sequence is CASSMGLRGLSYEQYF. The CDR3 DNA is TGTGCCAGCAGTATGGGATTACGGGGGTTATCCTACGAGCAGTACTTC.

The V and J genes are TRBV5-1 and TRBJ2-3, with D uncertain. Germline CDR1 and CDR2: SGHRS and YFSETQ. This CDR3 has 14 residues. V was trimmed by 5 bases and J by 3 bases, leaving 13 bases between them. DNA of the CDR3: TGCGCCAGCAGGGACCCTGGAAGAACAGATACGCAGTATTTT. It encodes CASRDPGRTDTQYF.

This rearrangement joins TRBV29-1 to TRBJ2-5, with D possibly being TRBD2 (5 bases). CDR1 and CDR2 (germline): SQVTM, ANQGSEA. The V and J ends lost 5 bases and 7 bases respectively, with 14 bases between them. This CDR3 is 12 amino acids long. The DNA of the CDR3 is TGCAGCGTTTTATCGGGAAACGGGACCCAGTACTTC. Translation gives CSVLSGNGTQYF.

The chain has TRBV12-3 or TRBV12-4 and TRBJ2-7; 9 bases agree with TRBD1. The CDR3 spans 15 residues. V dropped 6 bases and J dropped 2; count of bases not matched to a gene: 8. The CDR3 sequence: CASRGGTGSPYEQYF. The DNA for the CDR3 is TGTGCCAGCAGGGGGGGGACAGGGTCCCCCTACGAGCAGTACTTC.

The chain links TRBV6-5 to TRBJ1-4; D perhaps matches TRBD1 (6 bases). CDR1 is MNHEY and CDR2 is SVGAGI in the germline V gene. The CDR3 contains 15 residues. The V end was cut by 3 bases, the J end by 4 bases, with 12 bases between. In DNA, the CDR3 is TGTGCCAGCAGTTATTCAGGGGCCATTAATGAAAAACTGTTTTTT. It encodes CASSYSGAINEKLFF.

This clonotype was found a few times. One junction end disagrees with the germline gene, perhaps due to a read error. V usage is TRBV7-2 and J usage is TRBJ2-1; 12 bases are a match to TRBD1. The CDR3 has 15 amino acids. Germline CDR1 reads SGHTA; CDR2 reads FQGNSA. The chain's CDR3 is CASSLAGTGGYEQFF. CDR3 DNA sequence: TGTGCCAGCAGCCTAGCAGGGACAGGGGGCTATGAGCAGTTCTTC.

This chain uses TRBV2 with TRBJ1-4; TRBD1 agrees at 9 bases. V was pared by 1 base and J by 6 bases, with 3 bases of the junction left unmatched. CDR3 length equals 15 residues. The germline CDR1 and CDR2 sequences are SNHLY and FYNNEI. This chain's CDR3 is CASSEGGQGYEKLFF. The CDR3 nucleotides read TGTGCCAGCAGTGAAGGGGGACAGGGTTATGAAAAACTGTTTTTT.

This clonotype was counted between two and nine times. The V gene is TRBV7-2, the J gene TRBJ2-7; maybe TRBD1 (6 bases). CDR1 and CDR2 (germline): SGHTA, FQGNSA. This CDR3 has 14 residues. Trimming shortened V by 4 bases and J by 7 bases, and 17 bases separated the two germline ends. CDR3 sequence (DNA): TGTGCCAGCAGCTCGAACCAGGGGTTAGGAGAGCAGTACTTC. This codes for CASSSNQGLGEQYF.